The present TCR beta chain was sequenced within a study of T cells in Graves' hyperthyroidism and ophthalmopathy. Study-level findings and limits: Ophthalmopathy was told apart from stable hyperthyroidism by a 13 V-J model. Peripheral blood also featured most of the thyroid clonotypes expanded above 0.001.

RNA transcripts yielded amplified TCR beta CDR3 regions. Carried out on the TCR CDR3, a first-round RT-PCR used the HTBI primer set. TCRdb fed the multiplex PCR reads into MiXCR, producing one record per CDR3 protein. The data contain approximately 630,000 distinct CDR3 sequences, 15% to 20% of them singletons. The CDR3 sequence is 14 residues long. Trimming pared 2 bases from V and 1 base from J, leaving 8 bases between. Germline V gives CDR1 SGHTA, CDR2 FQGNSA. This clonotype was seen repeatedly, ten times or more. The antigen remains unidentified. PBMCs were collected from an approximately 9 ml volume of fresh peripheral blood.

The sequence was obtained from a woman aged 30 to 39 with Graves' hyperthyroidism. Source material: blood. V and J are TRBV7-2 and TRBJ1-1; D ambiguous. CDR3 sequence reads: CASSLYRSNTEAFF. CDR3 in DNA: TGTGCCAGCAGCTTATACAGATCGAACACTGAAGCTTTCTTT.